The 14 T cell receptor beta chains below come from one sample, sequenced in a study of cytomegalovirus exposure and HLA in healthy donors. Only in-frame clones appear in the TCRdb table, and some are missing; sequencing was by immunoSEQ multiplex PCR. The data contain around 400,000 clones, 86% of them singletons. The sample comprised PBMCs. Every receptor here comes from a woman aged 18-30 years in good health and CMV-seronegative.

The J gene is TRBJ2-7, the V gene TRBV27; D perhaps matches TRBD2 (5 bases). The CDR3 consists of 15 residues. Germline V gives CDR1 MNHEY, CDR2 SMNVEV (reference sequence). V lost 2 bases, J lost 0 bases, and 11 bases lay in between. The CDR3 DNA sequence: TGTGCCAGCAGTTTACAAAGGAGGAGCTCCTACGAGCAGTACTTC. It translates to CASSLQRRSSYEQYF.

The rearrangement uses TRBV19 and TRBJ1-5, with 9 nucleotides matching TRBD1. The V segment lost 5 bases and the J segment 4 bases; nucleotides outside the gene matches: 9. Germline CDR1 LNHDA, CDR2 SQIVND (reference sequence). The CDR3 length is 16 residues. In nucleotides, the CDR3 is TGTGCCAGTAGTCCGACAGGGGGAAGGGGTAATCAGCCCCAGCATTTT. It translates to CASSPTGGRGNQPQHF.

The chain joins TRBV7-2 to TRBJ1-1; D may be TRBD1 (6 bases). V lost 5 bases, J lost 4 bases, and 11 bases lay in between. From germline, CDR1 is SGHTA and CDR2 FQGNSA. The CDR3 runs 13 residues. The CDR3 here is CASSQGQGTEAFF. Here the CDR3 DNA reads TGTGCCAGCAGCCAGGGACAAGGCACTGAAGCTTTCTTT.

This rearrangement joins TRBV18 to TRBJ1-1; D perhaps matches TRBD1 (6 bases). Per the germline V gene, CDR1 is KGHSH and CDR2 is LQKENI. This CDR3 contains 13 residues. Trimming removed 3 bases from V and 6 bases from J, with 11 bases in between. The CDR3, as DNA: TGTGCCAGCTCACCCCAACAGGGATCTGAAGCTTTCTTT. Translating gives CASSPQQGSEAFF.

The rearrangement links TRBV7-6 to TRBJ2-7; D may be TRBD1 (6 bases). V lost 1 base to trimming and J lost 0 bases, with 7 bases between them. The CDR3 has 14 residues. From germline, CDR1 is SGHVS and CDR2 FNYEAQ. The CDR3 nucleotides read TGTGCCAGCAGCTTAGGGGACACCTCCTACGAGCAGTACTTC. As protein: CASSLGDTSYEQYF. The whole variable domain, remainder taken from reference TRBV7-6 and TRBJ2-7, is GAGVSQSPRYKVTKRGQDVALRCDPISGHVSLYWYRQALGQGPEFLTYFNYEAQQDKSGLPNDRFSAERPEGSISTLTIQRTEQRDSAMYRCASSLGDTSYEQYFGPGTRLTVT.

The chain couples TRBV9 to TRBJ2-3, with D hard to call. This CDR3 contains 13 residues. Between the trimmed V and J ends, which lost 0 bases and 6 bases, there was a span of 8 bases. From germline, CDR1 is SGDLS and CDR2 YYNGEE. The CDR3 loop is CASSVEPLDTQYF. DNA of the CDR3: TGTGCCAGCAGCGTAGAGCCCCTCGATACGCAGTATTTT.

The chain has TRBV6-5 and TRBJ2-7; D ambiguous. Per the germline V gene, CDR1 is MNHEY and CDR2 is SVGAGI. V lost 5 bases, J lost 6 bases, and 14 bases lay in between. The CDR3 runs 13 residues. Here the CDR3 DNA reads TGTGCCAGCAGTGAAGGCAGGCGTAGCGAGCAGTACTTC. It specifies CASSEGRRSEQYF.

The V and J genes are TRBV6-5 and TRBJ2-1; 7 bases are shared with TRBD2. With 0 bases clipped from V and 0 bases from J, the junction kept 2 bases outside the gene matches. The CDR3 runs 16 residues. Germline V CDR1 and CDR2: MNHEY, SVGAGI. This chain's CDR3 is CASSYSGGSSYNEQFF. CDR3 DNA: TGTGCCAGCAGTTACTCGGGCGGGAGCTCCTACAATGAGCAGTTCTTC.

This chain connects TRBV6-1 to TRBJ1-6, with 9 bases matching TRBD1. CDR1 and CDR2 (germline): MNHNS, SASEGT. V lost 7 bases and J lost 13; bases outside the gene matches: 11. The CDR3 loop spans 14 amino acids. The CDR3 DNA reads TGTGCCAGCAACCCGGGGACAGGGATGGGGCCCCTCCACTTT. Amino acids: CASNPGTGMGPLHF.

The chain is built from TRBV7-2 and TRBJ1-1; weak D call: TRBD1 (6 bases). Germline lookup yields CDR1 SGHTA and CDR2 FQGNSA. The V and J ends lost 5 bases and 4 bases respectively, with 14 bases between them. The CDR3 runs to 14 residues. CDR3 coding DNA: TGTGCCAGCAGCCCCCGGATAGGGGGCACTGAAGCTTTCTTT. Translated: CASSPRIGGTEAFF.

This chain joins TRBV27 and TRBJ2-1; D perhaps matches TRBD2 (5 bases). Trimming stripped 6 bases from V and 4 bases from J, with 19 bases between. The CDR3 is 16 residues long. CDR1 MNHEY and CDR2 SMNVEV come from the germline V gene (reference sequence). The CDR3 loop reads CASSRPYAGPYNEQFF. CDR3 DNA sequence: TGTGCCAGCAGCCGCCCCTACGCGGGCCCTTACAATGAGCAGTTCTTC.

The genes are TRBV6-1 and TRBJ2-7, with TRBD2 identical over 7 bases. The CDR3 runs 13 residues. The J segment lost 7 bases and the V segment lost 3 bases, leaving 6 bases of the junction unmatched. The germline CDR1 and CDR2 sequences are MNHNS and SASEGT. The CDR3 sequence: CASSEVVGREQYF. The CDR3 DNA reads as TGTGCCAGCAGTGAGGTGGTCGGGAGGGAGCAGTACTTC.

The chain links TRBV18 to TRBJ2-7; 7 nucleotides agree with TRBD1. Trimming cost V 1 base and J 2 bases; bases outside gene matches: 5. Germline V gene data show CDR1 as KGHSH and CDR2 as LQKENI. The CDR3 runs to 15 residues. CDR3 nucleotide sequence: TGTGCCAGCTCACCACGGGCAGGGGGTGCCTACGAGCAGTACTTC. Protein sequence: CASSPRAGGAYEQYF.

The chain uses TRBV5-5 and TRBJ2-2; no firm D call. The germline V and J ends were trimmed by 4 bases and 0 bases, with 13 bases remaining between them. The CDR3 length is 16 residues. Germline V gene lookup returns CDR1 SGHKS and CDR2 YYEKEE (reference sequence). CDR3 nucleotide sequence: TGTGCCAGCAGCCCGTCCTATTCCCCGAACACCGGGGAGCTGTTTTTT. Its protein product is CASSPSYSPNTGELFF.